This T cell receptor beta chain was identified in a study of T cell repertoires in cytomegalovirus infection. Study-level information: CMV infection plus the matching HLA type was flagged by public TCR beta signatures. Study-wide findings and caveats: The ex vivo response was dominated by HLA-C-restricted CMV-specific TCR beta clonotypes.

A single record per CDR3 protein comes from TCRdb applying MiXCR to the reads. Of roughly 120,000 distinct CDR3 sequences listed, around 28% are singletons. Germline CDR1 reads SGHVS; CDR2 reads FQNEAQ. The CDR3 runs to 12 residues. V lost 3 bases and J 7 bases, leaving 9 bases between the germline ends. In regard to this clonotype: Its antigen is as yet unknown.

V is TRBV7-8 and J is TRBJ1-2, with D possibly being TRBD1 (5 bases). This clonotype was obtained from a human donor in good health (CMV status not recorded). Some clones in this sample may be carry-over from other donors' samples. The sample consisted of CD8+ T cells from cultured PBMCs, taken from culture after CMV antigen stimulation. CDR3 DNA: TGTGCCAGCAGCTTTCAGGGTGGTGGCTACACCTTC. Translation: CASSFQGGGYTF.